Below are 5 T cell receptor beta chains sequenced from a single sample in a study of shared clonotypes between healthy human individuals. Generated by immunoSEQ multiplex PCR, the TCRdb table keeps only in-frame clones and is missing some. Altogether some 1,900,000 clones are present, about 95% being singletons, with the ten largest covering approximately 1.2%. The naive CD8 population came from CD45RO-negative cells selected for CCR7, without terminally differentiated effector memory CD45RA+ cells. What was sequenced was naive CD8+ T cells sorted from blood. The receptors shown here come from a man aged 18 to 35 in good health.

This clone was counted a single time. This chain's CDR3 is CASSLRTDSSDTQYF. Written as DNA, the CDR3 is TGTGCCAGCAGTTTAAGGACAGACAGCTCAGATACGCAGTATTTT. The chain has TRBV27 and TRBJ2-3; D may be TRBD1 (6 bases). This CDR3 region has 15 residues. Germline V CDR1 and CDR2: MNHEY, SMNVEV (reference sequence). V lost 2 bases and J 4 bases, leaving 13 bases between the germline ends.

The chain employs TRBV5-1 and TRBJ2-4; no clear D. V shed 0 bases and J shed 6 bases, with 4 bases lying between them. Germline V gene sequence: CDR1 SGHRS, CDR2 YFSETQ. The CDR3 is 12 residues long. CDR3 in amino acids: CASSLDRNIQYF. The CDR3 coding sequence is TGCGCCAGCAGCTTGGACAGAAACATTCAGTACTTC.

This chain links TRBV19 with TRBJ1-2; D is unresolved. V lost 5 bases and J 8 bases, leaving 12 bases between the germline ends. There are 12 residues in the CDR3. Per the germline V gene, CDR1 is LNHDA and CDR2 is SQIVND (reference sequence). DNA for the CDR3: TGTGCCAGTAGTCTTGCCGGGCTGGGCTACACCTTC. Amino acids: CASSLAGLGYTF.

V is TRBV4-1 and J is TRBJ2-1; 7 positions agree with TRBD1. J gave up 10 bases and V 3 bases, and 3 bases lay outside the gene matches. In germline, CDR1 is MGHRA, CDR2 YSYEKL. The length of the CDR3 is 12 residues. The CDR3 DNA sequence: TGCGCCAGCAGCCAGGGGACAGTCGAGCAGTTCTTC. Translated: CASSQGTVEQFF.

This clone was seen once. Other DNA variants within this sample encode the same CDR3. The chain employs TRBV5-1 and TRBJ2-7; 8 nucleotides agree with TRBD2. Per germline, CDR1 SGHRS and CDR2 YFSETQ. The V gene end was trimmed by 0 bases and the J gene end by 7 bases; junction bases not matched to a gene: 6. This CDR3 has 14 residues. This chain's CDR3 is CASSLAGGPGEQYF. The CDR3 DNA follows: TGCGCCAGCAGCTTGGCGGGAGGGCCGGGGGAGCAGTACTTC.